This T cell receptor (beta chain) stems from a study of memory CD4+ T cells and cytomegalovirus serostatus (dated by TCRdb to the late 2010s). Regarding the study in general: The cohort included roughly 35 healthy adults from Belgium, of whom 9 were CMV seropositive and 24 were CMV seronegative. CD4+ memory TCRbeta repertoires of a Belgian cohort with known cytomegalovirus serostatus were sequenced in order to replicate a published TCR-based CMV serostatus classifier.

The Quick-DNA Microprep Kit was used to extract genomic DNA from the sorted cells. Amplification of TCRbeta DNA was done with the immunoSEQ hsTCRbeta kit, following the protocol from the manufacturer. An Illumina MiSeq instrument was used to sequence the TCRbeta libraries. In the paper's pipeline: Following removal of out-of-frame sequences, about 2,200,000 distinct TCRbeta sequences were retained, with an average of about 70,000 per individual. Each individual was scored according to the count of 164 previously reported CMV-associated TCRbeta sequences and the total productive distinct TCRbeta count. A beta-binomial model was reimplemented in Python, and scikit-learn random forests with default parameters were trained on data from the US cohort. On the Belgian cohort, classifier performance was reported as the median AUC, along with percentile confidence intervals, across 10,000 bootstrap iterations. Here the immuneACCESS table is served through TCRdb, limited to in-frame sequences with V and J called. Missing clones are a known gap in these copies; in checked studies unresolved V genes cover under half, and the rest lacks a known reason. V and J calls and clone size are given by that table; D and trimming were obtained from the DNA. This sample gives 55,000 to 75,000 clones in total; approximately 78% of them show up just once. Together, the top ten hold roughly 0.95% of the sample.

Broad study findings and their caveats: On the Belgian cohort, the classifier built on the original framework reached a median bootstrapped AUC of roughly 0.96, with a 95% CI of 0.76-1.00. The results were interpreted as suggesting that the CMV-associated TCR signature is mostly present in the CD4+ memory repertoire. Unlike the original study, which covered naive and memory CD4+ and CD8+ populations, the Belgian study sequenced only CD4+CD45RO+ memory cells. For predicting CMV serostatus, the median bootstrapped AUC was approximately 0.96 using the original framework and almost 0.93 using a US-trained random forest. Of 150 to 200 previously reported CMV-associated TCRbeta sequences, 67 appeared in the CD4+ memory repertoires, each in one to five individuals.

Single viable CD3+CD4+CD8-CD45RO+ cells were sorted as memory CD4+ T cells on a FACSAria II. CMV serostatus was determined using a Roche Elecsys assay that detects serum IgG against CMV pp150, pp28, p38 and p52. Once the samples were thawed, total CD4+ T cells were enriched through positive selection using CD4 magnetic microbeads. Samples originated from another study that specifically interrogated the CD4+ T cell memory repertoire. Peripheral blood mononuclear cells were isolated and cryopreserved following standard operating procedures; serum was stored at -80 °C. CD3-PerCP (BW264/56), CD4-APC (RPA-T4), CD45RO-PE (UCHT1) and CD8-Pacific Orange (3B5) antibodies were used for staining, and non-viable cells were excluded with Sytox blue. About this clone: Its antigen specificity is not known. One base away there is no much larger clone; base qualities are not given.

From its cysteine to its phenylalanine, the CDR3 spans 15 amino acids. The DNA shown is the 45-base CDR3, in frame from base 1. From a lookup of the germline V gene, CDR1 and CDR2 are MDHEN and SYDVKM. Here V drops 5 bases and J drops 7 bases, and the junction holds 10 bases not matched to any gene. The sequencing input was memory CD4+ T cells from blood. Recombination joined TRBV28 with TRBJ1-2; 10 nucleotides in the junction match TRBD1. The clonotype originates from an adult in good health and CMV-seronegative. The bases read TGTGCCAGCAGTCCGATTGGGGACAGGGGCGTTGGCTACACCTTC. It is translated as CASSPIGDRGVGYTF.